This T cell receptor (beta chain) was recorded in a study of CD8 T cells in ankylosing spondylitis. Findings of the study overall: Enrichment of disease-linked clones was reportedly significant in matched ankylosing spondylitis synovial fluid.

TCRdb called the 5' RACE reads again in MiXCR, with one record for every CDR3 protein. The sample lists a few hundred thousand distinct CDR3 sequences, under 25% occurring once. Germline V gene lookup returns CDR1 ENHRY and CDR2 SYGVKD. V was pared by 2 bases and J by 5 bases, with 7 bases of the junction left unmatched. This CDR3 has 15 residues. The table lists this clonotype with a few counts. What it binds is not known. The source material was blood, either unsorted or a sorted T cell fraction (not recorded which). This TCR came from a female donor with ankylosing spondylitis or in good health (not recorded which). This sequence joins TRBV10-3 and TRBJ2-5, with 8 bases lining up with TRBD1. CDR3 residues: CAISEGQGIGETQYF. Here the CDR3 DNA reads TGTGCCATCAGTGAGGGACAGGGTATCGGTGAGACCCAGTACTTC.